The 16 T cell receptor beta chains reported below all come from one sample, sequenced in a study of PD-1 blockade in classical Hodgkin lymphoma. TCRdb's copy holds only in-frame clones and misses some; the assay was immunoSEQ multiplex PCR. The sample yields 20,000 to 25,000 clones, 73% seen once. Brentuximab vedotin exposure varied among the patients, all of whom had relapsed after autologous stem cell transplantation. Sequenced here: peripheral blood mononuclear cells (PBMCs), sampled before the second cycle of nivolumab. Source of these receptors: a human donor with classical Hodgkin lymphoma.

This rearrangement joins TRBV14 to TRBJ2-3; TRBD2 matches 12 bases. Trimming at V came to 4 bases and at J to 6 bases, leaving 14 bases not matched to a gene. This CDR3 comprises 18 residues. Germline loops: CDR1 SGHDN, CDR2 FVKESK. The CDR3 loop is CASSPLGTSGFNLDTQYF. The CDR3, as DNA: TGTGCCAGCAGCCCACTCGGGACTAGCGGGTTTAATTTGGATACGCAGTATTTT.

The V gene is TRBV10-3, the J gene TRBJ2-3; 11 bases are a match to TRBD1. The CDR3 extends over 17 amino acids. Looked up from germline, CDR1 is ENHRY and CDR2 is SYGVKD. V shed 0 bases, J shed 4 bases, and the junction held 6 bases outside the gene matches. The CDR3 DNA sequence: TGTGCCATCAGTGAGTCATCCGGGACAGGGGGTTCAGATACGCAGTATTTT. This translates into CAISESSGTGGSDTQYF.

V is TRBV7-2 and J is TRBJ2-3; 8 bases line up with TRBD2. J gave up 2 bases and V 6 bases, and 10 bases lay outside the gene matches. This CDR3 has 16 amino acids. Germline-derived CDR1 and CDR2 are SGHTA and FQGNSA. This chain's CDR3 is CASSPGVAGYTDTQYF. CDR3 in DNA: TGTGCCAGCAGTCCCGGGGTAGCGGGGTACACAGATACGCAGTATTTT.

This rearrangement joins TRBV6-5 to TRBJ2-5; the D call may be TRBD1 or TRBD2 (6 bases each). The CDR3 consists of 16 residues. With 0 bases removed from V and 5 bases from J, the gap between germline ends came to 16 bases. CDR1 is MNHEY and CDR2 is SVGAGI in the germline V gene. CDR3 sequence: CASSYSGGLGWETQYF. The CDR3 nucleotides are TGTGCCAGCAGTTACTCCGGGGGCTTGGGGTGGGAGACCCAGTACTTC.

V is TRBV19 and J is TRBJ2-1; TRBD2 agrees at 10 bases. V trimming: 5 bases; J trimming: 7 bases; junction bases outside the gene matches: 14. The CDR3 spans 17 residues. Germline-derived CDR1 and CDR2 are LNHDA and SQIVND (reference sequence). CDR3 loop: CASSARPVAGGGNEQFF. DNA of the CDR3: TGTGCCAGTAGTGCCCGGCCCGTAGCGGGAGGAGGTAATGAGCAGTTCTTC.

The chain employs TRBV10-2 and TRBJ2-1, with TRBD1 matching over 10 bases. The CDR3 has 15 residues. Germline CDR1 and CDR2: WSHSY and SAAADI. V dropped 4 bases and J dropped 4; count of bases not matched to a gene: 4. The DNA for the CDR3 is TGCGCCAGCAGTGGGACAGGGGGGATGTACAATGAGCAGTTCTTC. Residues: CASSGTGGMYNEQFF.

CDR3 sequence: CASSSSGTVYGYTF. The CDR3 DNA follows: TGTGCCAGCAGCTCCTCCGGGACGGTCTATGGCTACACCTTC. V and J are TRBV7-4 and TRBJ1-2; tentative D call: TRBD1 (5 bases). CDR1 and CDR2 (germline): SGHVT, SQSDAQ. The CDR3 runs 14 residues. Deletions cut 4 bases from V and 4 bases from J, with 13 bases between.

This clone has a handful of counts. This chain joins TRBV19 and TRBJ2-1; 7 bases line up with TRBD2. With 1 base clipped from V and 0 bases from J, the junction kept 6 bases outside the gene matches. There are 17 residues in the CDR3. Per the germline V gene, CDR1 is LNHDA and CDR2 is SQIVND (reference sequence). DNA of the CDR3: TGTGCCAGTAGTATAGGGGTTACTAGCGCCTCCTACAATGAGCAGTTCTTC. It is translated as CASSIGVTSASYNEQFF.

There are a few counts of this clone. This chain connects TRBV6-1 to TRBJ1-5; D not resolved. Germline-derived CDR1 and CDR2 are MNHNS and SASEGT. The CDR3 contains 12 residues. V was cut by 8 bases and J by 1 base, with 6 bases left in between. The CDR3 nucleotides are TGTGCCAGCGGTATAAGCAATCAGCCCCAGCATTTT. This codes for CASGISNQPQHF.

The chain carries TRBV7-2 and TRBJ1-2; maybe TRBD1 (6 bases). The germline CDR1 and CDR2 sequences are SGHTA and FQGNSA. The CDR3 runs 16 residues. Trimming left V 5 bases short and J 5 bases short, with 21 bases between. The CDR3 reads CASSLDGGSDHYGYTF. CDR3 DNA: TGTGCCAGCAGCCTCGACGGGGGCAGCGACCATTATGGCTACACCTTC.

This chain uses TRBV5-1 with TRBJ2-7; possible D gene TRBD2, 5 bases. The V gene's germline CDR1 is SGHRS and CDR2 YFSETQ. Trimming left V 4 bases short and J 4 bases short, with 18 bases between. The CDR3 contains 15 residues. The CDR3 spells CASSEMTGTLYEQYF. CDR3 in DNA: TGCGCCAGCAGCGAAATGACGGGAACCCTTTACGAGCAGTACTTC.

The rearrangement joins TRBV2 to TRBJ2-1; D not resolved. The germline V and J ends were trimmed by 7 bases and 5 bases, with 12 bases remaining between them. This CDR3 comprises 13 residues. Per the germline V gene, CDR1 is SNHLY and CDR2 is FYNNEI. The CDR3 sequence: CASNRAENNEQFF. DNA for the CDR3: TGTGCCAGCAACCGGGCCGAAAACAATGAGCAGTTCTTC.

The chain carries TRBV6-6 and TRBJ2-7, with a weak D call TRBD1 (6 bases). Between the trimmed V and J ends, which lost 4 bases and 0 bases, there was a span of 13 bases. The CDR3 runs to 15 residues. Germline CDR1 and CDR2: MNHNY and SVGAGI (reference sequence). CDR3 bases: TGTGCCAGCAGTTTGACAGGACTTCCCTCCTACGAGCAGTACTTC. Encoded protein: CASSLTGLPSYEQYF.

This rearrangement joins TRBV11-2 to TRBJ2-4; 14 bases agree with TRBD2. The CDR3 loop spans 18 amino acids. Germline lookup yields CDR1 SGHAT and CDR2 FQNNGV. V lost 2 bases, J lost 3 bases, and 6 bases stayed unmatched. DNA of the CDR3: TGTGCCAGCAGCTTAAGACTAGCGGGAGGGCCAGTCAAAAACATTCAGTACTTC. Translating it yields CASSLRLAGGPVKNIQYF. Combining the CDR3 with reference TRBV11-2 and TRBJ2-4 gives the whole variable domain EAGVAQSPRYKIIEKRQSVAFWCNPISGHATLYWYQQILGQGPKLLIQFQNNGVVDDSQLPKDRFSAERLKGVDSTLKIQPAKLEDSAVYLCASSLRLAGGPVKNIQYFGAGTRLSVL.

The chain joins TRBV10-1 to TRBJ2-1; D is possibly TRBD1 or TRBD2 (6 bases each). The CDR3 has 16 residues. From germline, CDR1 is WNHNN and CDR2 SYGVQD (reference sequence). V gave up 6 bases and J gave up 5 bases, with 20 bases separating them. CDR3 nucleotides: TGCGCCAGCAGCGCGGACAGTGTCTGGGGGGACAATGAGCAGTTCTTC. Translating it yields CASSADSVWGDNEQFF.

This chain uses TRBV19 with TRBJ2-3, with D tentatively TRBD2 (6 bases). Germline V gene lookup returns CDR1 LNHDA and CDR2 SQIVND (reference sequence). This CDR3 comprises 14 residues. V shed 6 bases and J shed 1 base, with 11 bases lying between them. The CDR3 DNA is TGTGCCAGTAGCACTAGCTGGGGCACAGATACGCAGTATTTT. Its translation: CASSTSWGTDTQYF.